Following are 23 T cell receptor beta chains from one sample sequenced in a study of control samples from healthy donors and cancer patients. TCRdb keeps only in-frame clones here, not all; method: immunoSEQ multiplex PCR. Among approximately 170,000 clones listed, around nine tenths were seen once. Input material: blood. The receptor set was obtained from a woman aged 25 to 45 in good health.

CDR3: CASSSVQGEGAYEQYF. The CDR3 DNA sequence: TGTGCCAGCAGCTCAGTACAGGGCGAAGGGGCCTACGAGCAGTACTTC. The J gene is TRBJ2-7, the V gene TRBV28; perhaps TRBD1 as D (6 bases). The germline gives CDR1 MDHEN, CDR2 SYDVKM. The CDR3 covers 16 residues. Trimming cost V 6 bases and J 2 bases, with 20 bases left between them.

This sequence joins TRBV15 and TRBJ2-7; 8 nucleotides align to TRBD1. V lost 7 bases to trimming and J lost 3 bases; unmatched junction nucleotides: 5. CDR3 length: 13 amino acids. Germline V gene data show CDR1 as LNHNV and CDR2 as YYDKDF (reference sequence). CDR3 amino acids: CATKTGGYYEQYF. CDR3 sequence (DNA): TGTGCCACCAAAACAGGGGGGTACTACGAGCAGTACTTC.

The chain combines TRBV7-3 with TRBJ2-7; 10 bases match TRBD2. The CDR3 length is 16 residues. V lost 0 bases and J lost 0; bases outside the gene matches: 2. Germline values: CDR1 SGHTA, CDR2 FQGTGA. This CDR3 is CASSLTASGSSYEQYF. CDR3 DNA: TGTGCCAGCAGCTTAACGGCTAGCGGGAGCTCCTACGAGCAGTACTTC.

The chain uses TRBV7-2 and TRBJ2-7, with 9 bases matching TRBD1. Germline V lookup: CDR1 SGHTA, CDR2 FQGNSA. The CDR3 runs to 15 residues. The V gene end was trimmed by 4 bases and the J gene end by 3 bases; junction bases not matched to a gene: 7. CDR3 sequence reads: CASSSTGDRVYEQYF. The CDR3 nucleotides read TGTGCCAGCAGCTCGACGGGGGACAGGGTCTACGAGCAGTACTTC.

The V call is TRBV2, the J call TRBJ1-1, with D possibly TRBD1 on 5 matching bases. CDR1 and CDR2 (germline): SNHLY, FYNNEI. V lost 0 bases and J 11 bases, leaving 19 bases between the germline ends. The CDR3 extends over 15 amino acids. The CDR3, as DNA: TGTGCCAGCAGTGAAGCTTCAAGCGGGGGGTGGGGGGCTTTCTTT. Its protein product is CASSEASSGGWGAFF. Full variable domain (rest looked up from reference TRBV2 and TRBJ1-1): EPEVTQTPSHQVTQMGQEVILRCVPISNHLYFYWYRQILGQKVEFLVSFYNNEISEKSEIFDDQFSVERPDGSNFTLKIRSTKLEDSAMYFCASSEASSGGWGAFFGQGTRLTVV.

The chain joins TRBV6-1 to TRBJ1-5, with unresolved D. Germline V lookup: CDR1 MNHNS, CDR2 SASEGT. The germline V and J ends were trimmed by 2 bases and 2 bases, with 13 bases remaining between them. The CDR3 consists of 16 residues. The CDR3 region is CASSEMGFHGNQPQHF. The CDR3 DNA reads TGTGCCAGCAGTGAAATGGGGTTTCATGGCAATCAGCCCCAGCATTTT.

This clone came up once. The chain has TRBV7-9 and TRBJ2-2; 7 bases match TRBD2. The germline CDR1 and CDR2 sequences are SEHNR and FQNEAQ (reference sequence). V gave up 5 bases and J gave up 2 bases; unmatched junction bases: 8. The CDR3 length is 16 residues. CDR3 bases: TGTGCCAGCAGCCCAACCCCTAGCGGCAACACCGGGGAGCTGTTTTTT. This translates into CASSPTPSGNTGELFF. Together with reference TRBV7-9 and TRBJ2-2, the CDR3 gives the full variable domain: DTGVSQNPRHKITKRGQNVTFRCDPISEHNRLYWYRQTLGQGPEFLTYFQNEAQLEKSRLLSDRFSAERPKGSFSTLEIQRTEQGDSAMYLCASSPTPSGNTGELFFGEGSRLTVL.

The rearrangement uses TRBV5-1 and TRBJ2-3; 8 bases are a match to TRBD2. The V segment lost 4 bases and the J segment 4 bases; nucleotides outside the gene matches: 14. CDR3 length: 17 amino acids. From germline, CDR1 is SGHRS and CDR2 YFSETQ. In DNA, the CDR3 is TGCGCCAGCAGCCCCTCCCTAAGTGGCGGGGGGTCAGATACGCAGTATTTT. Protein: CASSPSLSGGGSDTQYF.

The V and J genes are TRBV6-5 and TRBJ2-3; 7 bases align to TRBD2. CDR1 is MNHEY, CDR2 SVGAGI, per germline. This CDR3 contains 15 residues. V trimming: 5 bases; J trimming: 2 bases; junction bases outside the gene matches: 7. The chain's CDR3 is CASSPRGDPTDTQYF. The CDR3 region has the DNA TGTGCCAGCAGTCCCCGGGGGGATCCCACAGATACGCAGTATTTT.

V usage is TRBV6-5 and J usage is TRBJ1-2, with D perhaps matching TRBD1 (6 bases). V shed 9 bases and J shed 5 bases, with 22 bases lying between them. Germline CDR1 reads MNHEY; CDR2 reads SVGAGI. This CDR3 comprises 15 residues. The DNA of the CDR3 is TGTGCCAGTCAAGGGGGTGGGGCAGGGGAGTATGGCTACACCTTC. Encoded protein: CASQGGGAGEYGYTF.

The chain has TRBV2 and TRBJ2-7, with 12 bases fitting TRBD1. Germline lookup yields CDR1 SNHLY and CDR2 FYNNEI. The CDR3 is 14 residues long. After removal of 5 bases from V and 3 bases from J, the junction contained 2 bases not matched to a gene. The CDR3 sequence: CASSRDRGLYEQYF. In DNA form, the CDR3 reads TGTGCCAGCAGTAGGGACAGGGGGCTCTACGAGCAGTACTTC.

This sequence joins TRBV15 and TRBJ1-4, with D hard to call. This CDR3 is built from 17 residues. CDR1 is LNHNV, CDR2 YYDKDF, per germline (reference sequence). The V and J ends lost 0 bases and 5 bases respectively, with 16 bases between them. This CDR3 reads CATSRDLMGGRNEKLFF. The CDR3 nucleotides read TGTGCCACCAGCAGAGATCTTATGGGAGGAAGAAATGAAAAACTGTTTTTT.

The chain is built from TRBV9 and TRBJ2-2; TRBD1 agrees at 7 bases. V was pared by 1 base and J by 2 bases, with 11 bases of the junction left unmatched. Germline V gives CDR1 SGDLS, CDR2 YYNGEE. The CDR3 is 18 amino acids. CDR3 sequence reads: CASSVSPTGATNTGELFF. CDR3 bases: TGTGCCAGCAGCGTATCCCCCACAGGGGCAACCAACACCGGGGAGCTGTTTTTT. Full variable domain (remainder filled in from reference TRBV9 and TRBJ2-2): DSGVTQTPKHLITATGQRVTLRCSPRSGDLSVYWYQQSLDQGLQFLIQYYNGEERAKGNILERFSAQQFPDLHSELNLSSLELGDSALYFCASSVSPTGATNTGELFFGEGSRLTVL.

The chain combines TRBV11-2 with TRBJ2-7, with TRBD2 identical over 9 bases. The length of the CDR3 is 15 residues. V shed 1 base and J 0 bases; nucleotides not matched to a gene: 1. Germline V gives CDR1 SGHAT, CDR2 FQNNGV. The CDR3 loop reads CASSLGLAASYEQYF. The CDR3 region has the DNA TGTGCCAGCAGCTTAGGACTAGCGGCCTCCTACGAGCAGTACTTC.

J is TRBJ2-7 and V is TRBV15; 9 bases are shared with TRBD1. CDR1 LNHNV and CDR2 YYDKDF come from the germline V gene (reference sequence). CDR3 length equals 13 residues. After removal of 3 bases from V and 3 bases from J, the junction contained 0 bases not matched to a gene. CDR3: CATSRDRGYEQYF. DNA of the CDR3: TGTGCCACCAGCAGGGACAGGGGCTACGAGCAGTACTTC.

V and J are TRBV10-2 and TRBJ1-5; 9 bases fit TRBD1. The CDR3 spans 13 residues. Germline values: CDR1 WSHSY, CDR2 SAAADI. The V gene end was trimmed by 10 bases and the J gene end by 3 bases; junction bases not matched to a gene: 4. CDR3 in DNA: TGCGCCACCAGGACAGGGGTCAATCAGCCCCAGCATTTT. Amino acid sequence: CATRTGVNQPQHF.

J is TRBJ1-4 and V is TRBV2, with 7 bases identical to TRBD1. J gave up 8 bases and V 10 bases, and 7 bases lay outside the gene matches. Germline CDR1 reads SNHLY; CDR2 reads FYNNEI. The CDR3 contains 12 residues. Here the CDR3 DNA reads TGTGCCACGACAGGGCGTCTCGAAAAACTGTTTTTT. Protein product: CATTGRLEKLFF.

The chain carries TRBV6-2 or TRBV6-3 and TRBJ2-1; D ambiguous. In germline, CDR1 is MNHEY, CDR2 SVGEGT. The CDR3 loop spans 14 amino acids. V gave up 0 bases and J gave up 7 bases, with 10 bases separating them. The CDR3 bases are TGTGCCAGCAGTTACTCGACTGGGGTGAATGAGCAGTTCTTC. Amino acid sequence: CASSYSTGVNEQFF.

The chain recombines TRBV9 with TRBJ2-1; D is possibly TRBD2 (6 bases). Germline loops: CDR1 SGDLS, CDR2 YYNGEE. CDR3 length equals 12 residues. V dropped 0 bases and J dropped 15 bases, with 13 bases sitting between them. Here the CDR3 reads CASSVAGGVAFF. The CDR3 nucleotides read TGTGCCAGCAGCGTAGCTGGAGGGGTGGCGTTCTTC.

The chain couples TRBV5-3 to TRBJ2-7, with D possibly being TRBD1 or TRBD2 (5 bases each). Being an ORF, TRBV5-3 has a function that is uncertain. Trimming removed 3 bases at V and 1 base at J, with 11 bases between. This CDR3 has 14 residues. CDR3: CARSWGRLSYEQYF. The CDR3 DNA reads as TGTGCCAGAAGCTGGGGACGGTTGTCCTACGAGCAGTACTTC.

J is TRBJ2-5 and V is TRBV18, with TRBD1 as a possible D gene (6 bases). In germline, CDR1 is KGHSH, CDR2 LQKENI. The CDR3 spans 14 residues. With 4 bases removed from V and 5 bases from J, the gap between germline ends came to 14 bases. CDR3 bases: TGTGCCAGCTCACGCAGACAGGATAGTGAGACCCAGTACTTC. Its protein is CASSRRQDSETQYF.

V usage is TRBV25-1 and J usage is TRBJ2-1; 13 positions agree with TRBD2. Germline V lookup: CDR1 MGHDK, CDR2 SYGVNS. V was clipped by 8 bases and J by 8 bases; unmatched bases: 6. The CDR3 is made up of 14 amino acids. CDR3: CASPRTSGSHEQFF. DNA of the CDR3: TGTGCCAGCCCGAGGACTAGCGGGAGTCATGAGCAGTTCTTC.

J is TRBJ2-7 and V is TRBV28; 14 bases fit TRBD2. Germline loops: CDR1 MDHEN, CDR2 SYDVKM. V gave up 3 bases and J gave up 3 bases; unmatched junction bases: 4. CDR3 size: 16 residues. Written as DNA, the CDR3 is TGTGCCAGCAGTTTTGGGACTAGCGGGAGTTTCTACGAGCAGTACTTC. Amino acids: CASSFGTSGSFYEQYF.